This T cell receptor (beta chain) is drawn from a study of human T cells and chemical hapten exposure. The overall study: Slight differences in pooled library volume were the main source of varying TCR yields across samples.

Germline-derived CDR1 and CDR2 are MNHNY and SVGAGI (reference sequence). CDR3 size: 14 residues. The ends were cut back, 0 bases at V and 2 bases at J, with 8 bases in the middle. The time point: patch test 3, about 24 weeks after DPC sensitization. Treatment given: therapeutic diphenylcyclopropenone sensitization with weekly scalp DPC. This clonotype was recorded a few times. TCRdb independently ran MiXCR on the RACE reads; one entry per CDR3 protein. The sample gives about 190,000 distinct CDR3 sequences, 24% of which show up once; 2% to 2.5% is in the top ten. J is TRBJ2-7 and V is TRBV6-6; D not resolved. Sequencing used whole blood, obtained in connection with sensitization to the hapten diphenylcyclopropenone (DPC). The source of this sequence is a woman in her thirties or forties with alopecia areata. Some clones in this sample may be carry-over from other donors' samples. The CDR3 sequence is CASSYSGLPYEQYF. The CDR3 nucleotides read TGTGCCAGCAGTTACTCAGGCCTCCCCTACGAGCAGTACTTC.